These 27 T cell receptor beta chains share one sample of origin, sequenced in a study of blood T cell repertoires in COVID-19. Clones were read by immunoSEQ multiplex PCR, and TCRdb kept only the in-frame ones, dropping some. The sample contains approximately 120,000 clones, roughly 79% of which appear only once. The sample was peripheral blood. These receptors were collected from a human donor in a cohort sampled during active COVID-19.

This chain links TRBV7-2 with TRBJ1-1; D perhaps matches TRBD1 (5 bases). V was cut by 5 bases and J by 6 bases, with 10 bases left in between. Germline V gene sequence: CDR1 SGHTA, CDR2 FQGNSA. The CDR3 covers 12 residues. CDR3 in amino acids: CASSLRGAEAFF. The CDR3 bases are TGTGCCAGCAGCCTACGGGGGGCTGAAGCTTTCTTT. The full variable domain, with the rest looked up from reference TRBV7-2 and TRBJ1-1, is GAGVSQSPSNKVTEKGKDVELRCDPISGHTALYWYRQSLGQGLEFLIYFQGNSAPDKSGLPSDRFSAERTGGSVSTLTIQRTQQEDSAVYLCASSLRGAEAFFGQGTRLTVV.

This sequence joins TRBV6-5 and TRBJ1-1; 7 bases map to TRBD1. The germline V gene has CDR1 MNHEY and CDR2 SVGAGI. This CDR3 is built from 15 residues. The trim removed 0 bases at V and 5 bases at J, leaving 6 bases unmatched. CDR3 DNA: TGTGCCAGCAGTTACTCGGCAGGGGGTACGACTGAAGCTTTCTTT. Amino acid sequence: CASSYSAGGTTEAFF.

V and J are TRBV3-1 (or the pseudogene TRBV3-2) and TRBJ1-6; D is uncertain. The CDR3 consists of 14 residues. Trimming took 6 bases from V and 14 from J, leaving 20 bases between them. In germline, CDR1 is LGHDT, CDR2 YNNKEL (reference sequence). The CDR3 is CASRHNRDTSTLHF. The CDR3 DNA reads TGTGCCAGCAGACACAACCGCGACACCTCGACCCTCCACTTT.

This chain links TRBV7-2 with TRBJ1-6; 7 bases map to TRBD1. The CDR3 loop spans 15 amino acids. Germline V CDR1 and CDR2: SGHTA, FQGNSA. V was clipped by 3 bases and J by 7 bases; unmatched bases: 6. The CDR3, as DNA: TGTGCCAGCAGCTTTATGGACAGGAGGAATTCACCCCTCCACTTT. Encoded protein: CASSFMDRRNSPLHF. The full variable domain, rest sourced from reference TRBV7-2 and TRBJ1-6, is GAGVSQSPSNKVTEKGKDVELRCDPISGHTALYWYRQSLGQGLEFLIYFQGNSAPDKSGLPSDRFSAERTGGSVSTLTIQRTQQEDSAVYLCASSFMDRRNSPLHFGNGTRLTVT.

This clone was picked up a small number of times. The CDR3 DNA sequence: TGTGCCAGCAGGACAGGGTTGGAAGCTTTCTTT. Its protein product is CASRTGLEAFF. The chain recombines TRBV3-1 (or the pseudogene TRBV3-2) with TRBJ1-1; 7 bases line up with TRBD1. Germline CDR1 and CDR2: LGHDT and YNNKEL (reference sequence). The V segment lost 6 bases and the J segment 8 bases; nucleotides outside the gene matches: 3. This CDR3 region has 11 residues.

The chain carries TRBV5-4 and TRBJ1-1; D is unresolved. This CDR3 is built from 16 residues. V was cut by 4 bases and J by 0 bases, with 16 bases left in between. CDR1 SGHNT and CDR2 YYREEE come from the germline V gene (reference sequence). Written as DNA, the CDR3 is TGTGCCAGCAGCGCCGGTGGGCCCGGATTGAACACTGAAGCTTTCTTT. Protein: CASSAGGPGLNTEAFF.

V and J are TRBV4-2 and TRBJ2-2, with a tentative D call TRBD2 (6 bases). The V and J ends lost 4 bases and 0 bases respectively, with 15 bases between them. Germline-derived CDR1 and CDR2 are LGHNA and YNFKEQ. This CDR3 is built from 17 residues. Written as DNA, the CDR3 is TGTGCCAGCAGCCCCGTTCTGGACTACTCGAACACCGGGGAGCTGTTTTTT. This sequence encodes CASSPVLDYSNTGELFF.

This clone was counted a single time. This chain links TRBV7-2 with TRBJ2-1; the match to TRBD2 covers 8 bases. The CDR3 totals 18 residues. V shed 4 bases and J 3 bases; nucleotides not matched to a gene: 14. Germline V gives CDR1 SGHTA, CDR2 FQGNSA. The CDR3 nucleotides read TGTGCCAGCAGCTCGGGCGGTGCCGGGGGGGGAAACTACAATGAGCAGTTCTTC. Translated: CASSSGGAGGGNYNEQFF.

This clone has a count of ten or more. The chain combines TRBV7-2 with TRBJ1-3, with 11 bases that match TRBD1. The length of the CDR3 is 15 residues. In germline, CDR1 is SGHTA, CDR2 FQGNSA. V shed 5 bases, J shed 3 bases, and the junction held 3 bases outside the gene matches. The CDR3 nucleotides read TGTGCCAGCAGCGTTGGGACAGGGGGTGGAAACACCATATATTTT. Its translation: CASSVGTGGGNTIYF.

This clone appeared a few times. Other DNA variants within this sample encode the same CDR3. This chain uses TRBV27 with TRBJ2-5, with 7 bases fitting TRBD2. This CDR3 spans 15 amino acids. Germline CDR1 and CDR2: MNHEY and SMNVEV (reference sequence). The V segment lost 5 bases and the J segment 2 bases; nucleotides outside the gene matches: 8. CDR3 bases: TGTGCCAGCAGTACCCTCTCGGGGGGACAAGAGACCCAGTACTTC. Protein: CASSTLSGGQETQYF.

The rearrangement joins TRBV10-1 to TRBJ2-7; TRBD2 matches at 8 bases. The length of the CDR3 is 14 residues. V lost 10 bases, J lost 3 bases, and 11 bases stayed unmatched. Germline loops: CDR1 WNHNN, CDR2 SYGVQD (reference sequence). CDR3 sequence: CAIVLSGRVYEQYF. CDR3 DNA: TGCGCCATCGTTCTAAGCGGGAGAGTCTACGAGCAGTACTTC.

J is TRBJ1-1 and V is TRBV18; D is perhaps TRBD1 (5 bases). In germline, CDR1 is KGHSH, CDR2 LQKENI. The V gene lost 3 bases and the J gene lost 7 bases, with 12 bases spanning the gap. The length of the CDR3 is 13 residues. CDR3 sequence: CASSPAGGFEAFF. Here the CDR3 DNA reads TGTGCCAGCTCACCGGCGGGGGGTTTTGAAGCTTTCTTT.

The rearrangement joins TRBV18 to TRBJ1-3; D unclear. Germline loops: CDR1 KGHSH, CDR2 LQKENI. CDR3 size: 17 residues. V was pared by 0 bases and J by 0 bases, with 12 bases between. The CDR3 region has the DNA TGTGCCAGCTCACCACCGTCCACAGCCGTCTCTGGAAACACCATATATTTT. Amino acids: CASSPPSTAVSGNTIYF.

Only a few counts were recorded for this clone. The chain is built from TRBV27 and TRBJ1-2, with 8 bases matching TRBD1. Germline V gives CDR1 MNHEY, CDR2 SMNVEV (reference sequence). V lost 3 bases and J lost 3; bases outside the gene matches: 3. This CDR3 has 14 residues. The DNA of the CDR3 is TGTGCCAGCAGTTTCCAGGGGGCAGACTATGGCTACACCTTC. Translated, it gives CASSFQGADYGYTF.

The V and J genes are TRBV19 and TRBJ2-7; a possible D gene is TRBD1 (5 bases). Germline loops: CDR1 LNHDA, CDR2 SQIVND (reference sequence). V was cut by 6 bases and J by 1 base, with 19 bases left in between. The CDR3 loop spans 16 amino acids. The CDR3 loop reads CASSDFMSGLSYEQYF. CDR3 nucleotides: TGTGCCAGTAGCGATTTCATGTCAGGGCTTTCCTACGAGCAGTACTTC.

This clone was observed a single time. V gene TRBV4-1 combines with J gene TRBJ2-1; 10 bases are a match to TRBD2. Germline V gives CDR1 MGHRA, CDR2 YSYEKL. Trimming cost V 0 bases and J 10 bases; bases outside gene matches: 6. This CDR3 is built from 15 residues. The CDR3 protein is CASSQEAGGVLEQFF. As DNA, the CDR3 is TGCGCCAGCAGCCAAGAAGCGGGGGGGGTGCTCGAGCAGTTCTTC.

V and J are TRBV28 and TRBJ1-4, with 7 bases matching TRBD1. Losses at the gene ends were 2 bases for V and 5 bases for J; bases not matched to a gene: 8. The CDR3 covers 16 residues. Germline CDR1 MDHEN, CDR2 SYDVKM. CDR3 bases: TGTGCCAGCAGTTTAGGGTACAGGGGCCTAAATGAAAAACTGTTTTTT. This codes for CASSLGYRGLNEKLFF.

The DNA for the CDR3 is TGTGCCAGCAGCTTAGACAGGGGAGGAAATGGCTACACCTTC. Translated: CASSLDRGGNGYTF. J is TRBJ1-2 and V is TRBV7-2; 7 positions agree with TRBD1. The CDR3 runs 14 residues. Germline values: CDR1 SGHTA, CDR2 FQGNSA. Germline trimming cut 1 base from V and 6 bases from J; bases unmatched to any gene: 5.

This clone turned up a few times. Within the sample, other DNA sequences also encode this same CDR3. The rearrangement joins TRBV18 to TRBJ2-7, with TRBD1 as a possible D gene (5 bases). V was shortened by 5 bases and J by 4 bases, with 9 bases between the two germline ends. The length of the CDR3 is 12 residues. Germline-derived CDR1 and CDR2 are KGHSH and LQKENI. The DNA of the CDR3 is TGTGCCAGCTCAGGGCAGGGTTACGAGCAGTACTTC. It is translated as CASSGQGYEQYF. Together with reference TRBV18 and TRBJ2-7, the CDR3 gives the full variable domain: NAGVMQNPRHLVRRRGQEARLRCSPMKGHSHVYWYRQLPEEGLKFMVYLQKENIIDESGMPKERFSAEFPKEGPSILRIQQVVRGDSAAYFCASSGQGYEQYFGPGTRLTVT.

This chain links TRBV30 with TRBJ1-3; 8 nucleotides agree with TRBD1. This CDR3 region has 14 residues. The V gene end was trimmed by 3 bases and the J gene end by 7 bases; junction bases not matched to a gene: 8. CDR1 is GTSNPN, CDR2 SVGIG, per germline (reference sequence). The CDR3 region has the DNA TGTGCCTGGAGGCCAACCCGACAGGGGAACACCATATATTTT. Translating gives CAWRPTRQGNTIYF.

The rearrangement uses TRBV6-5 and TRBJ2-3; perhaps TRBD2 as D (6 bases). The CDR3 runs to 15 residues. Deletions cut 2 bases from V and 0 bases from J, with 9 bases between. Germline V lookup: CDR1 MNHEY, CDR2 SVGAGI. Here the CDR3 reads CASSYGGASTDTQYF. In nucleotides, the CDR3 is TGTGCCAGCAGTTACGGCGGGGCGAGCACAGATACGCAGTATTTT.

The chain has TRBV7-9 and TRBJ1-5; D is unclear. CDR3 length: 12 amino acids. The ends were cut back, 0 bases at V and 15 bases at J, with 12 bases in the middle. Germline lookup yields CDR1 SEHNR and CDR2 FQNEAQ (reference sequence). CDR3 nucleotides: TGTGCCAGCAGCTTAGCTACGGGATCGGCGCATTTT. Translated, it gives CASSLATGSAHF. The full variable domain, its missing parts supplied by reference TRBV7-9 and TRBJ1-5, is DTGVSQNPRHKITKRGQNVTFRCDPISEHNRLYWYRQTLGQGPEFLTYFQNEAQLEKSRLLSDRFSAERPKGSFSTLEIQRTEQGDSAMYLCASSLATGSAHFGDGTRLSIL.

J is TRBJ1-4 and V is TRBV6-5; TRBD1 matches at 11 bases. The CDR3 contains 13 residues. Looked up from germline, CDR1 is MNHEY and CDR2 is SVGAGI. The V segment lost 6 bases and the J segment 10 bases; nucleotides outside the gene matches: 4. CDR3 in amino acids: CASSGDRGTKLFF. The CDR3 DNA is TGTGCCAGCAGCGGGGACAGGGGGACAAAACTGTTTTTT.

Note on this clone: Its ends do not fully match the called genes, so a read error is possible. This chain connects TRBV28 to TRBJ1-1; D possibly corresponds to TRBD1 (6 bases). The CDR3 totals 12 residues. Germline lookup yields CDR1 MDHEN and CDR2 SYDVKM. CDR3 sequence: CASNSGDASGQF. CDR3 bases: TGTGCCAGCAATTCCGGGGACGCCTCCGGACAGTTT.

The V gene is TRBV5-1, the J gene TRBJ2-2; D is uncertain. The CDR3 length is 15 residues. Germline V CDR1 and CDR2: SGHRS, YFSETQ. The germline V and J ends were trimmed by 4 bases and 3 bases, with 13 bases remaining between them. The CDR3 nucleotides are TGCGCCAGCAGCCTGCTAGGCTTTCACACCGGGGAGCTGTTTTTT. Amino acid sequence: CASSLLGFHTGELFF.

The rearrangement uses TRBV29-1 and TRBJ1-2, with D possibly TRBD1 on 6 matching bases. The CDR3 loop spans 16 amino acids. The V end lost 7 bases, the J end lost 0 bases, and 21 bases lay between the germline ends. CDR1 and CDR2 from the germline V gene are SQVTM and ANQGSEA. This CDR3 reads CSAPSGQRLSNYGYTF. CDR3 coding DNA: TGCAGCGCACCCTCGGGACAACGTCTTTCTAACTATGGCTACACCTTC.

V gene TRBV7-9 combines with J gene TRBJ1-2; D is possibly TRBD1 (6 bases). Germline V gene data show CDR1 as SEHNR and CDR2 as FQNEAQ (reference sequence). This CDR3 region has 16 residues. V was clipped by 3 bases and J by 8 bases, with 22 bases between them. The CDR3 sequence: CASSFSGGAVIRGYTF. The CDR3 nucleotides are TGTGCCAGCAGCTTTTCGGGGGGCGCAGTGATTAGGGGCTACACCTTC.